The rows below give T cell receptor beta chains drawn from one sample of a study of CD8+ T cells in alopecia areata. Sequencing was performed with immunoSEQ multiplex PCR; in TCRdb, only in-frame clones are kept and a portion is missing. The sample holds about 140,000 clones, around 51% seen once. The sample in question was CD4+ T cells sorted from blood, obtained at week 0. Source of these receptors: a human donor with alopecia areata. Each CDR3 is given without its conserved first and last residue.

J gene,V gene,CDR3 protein
TRBJ2-5,TRBV29-1,SANPGQGRGTQY
TRBJ2-7,TRBV30,AWREGTGFYEQY
TRBJ1-2,TRBV5-4,ASSPGHQANYGYT
TRBJ2-3,TRBV6-5,ASSYSSAGSDTQY
TRBJ1-1,TRBV7-2,ASRGLDRISAEAF
TRBJ2-1,TRBV28,ASSSSPSGRSF
TRBJ2-3,TRBV12-5,ASRVAGADTQY
TRBJ2-1,TRBV29-1,SVESLRGNEQF
TRBJ2-7,TRBV10-3,AISERGGTYEQY
TRBJ1-5,TRBV7-2,ASSQTGTQGQPQH